One sample yielded the 17 T cell receptor beta chains listed below, sequenced in a study of blood T cells in healthy people across ages. Together with a sample-barcoded 5' primer, a J-beta primer mix was included in a second PCR lasting about 7 to 12 cycles. MiXCR was run by TCRdb on the 5' RACE reads, yielding one entry per CDR3 protein. The top ten clones hold over 2% of a sample with 1.5 million to 2 million distinct CDR3 sequences, just under 50% of them seen once. Sequenced: blood. The receptors derive from a woman aged 40 to 50 in good health.

This clonotype was observed a few times. The chain joins TRBV9 to TRBJ2-3; tentative D call: TRBD2 (5 bases). From germline, CDR1 is SGDLS and CDR2 YYNGEE. This CDR3 spans 17 amino acids. V gave up 3 bases and J gave up 2 bases, with 19 bases separating them. The CDR3 is CASSADWSFFITDTQYF. The CDR3 nucleotides are TGTGCCAGCAGCGCGGACTGGAGTTTCTTTATCACAGATACGCAGTATTTT. Using reference TRBV9 and TRBJ2-3 for the parts outside the CDR3, the full variable domain is DSGVTQTPKHLITATGQRVTLRCSPRSGDLSVYWYQQSLDQGLQFLIQYYNGEERAKGNILERFSAQQFPDLHSELNLSSLELGDSALYFCASSADWSFFITDTQYFGPGTRLTVL.

This clonotype came up many times. The chain has TRBV5-1 and TRBJ2-5; possibly TRBD1 or TRBD2 for D (6 bases each). Germline V gene lookup returns CDR1 SGHRS and CDR2 YFSETQ. Trimming took off 1 base at V and 0 bases at J, with 10 bases between the two ends. The CDR3 runs to 15 residues. The CDR3 here is CASSLMGGYQETQYF. The DNA for the CDR3 is TGCGCCAGCAGCTTGATGGGGGGCTACCAAGAGACCCAGTACTTC.

This clonotype turned up a few times. This chain uses TRBV7-9 with TRBJ2-5; no reliable D call. The V end lost 7 bases, the J end lost 3 bases, and 12 bases lay between the germline ends. Germline values: CDR1 SEHNR, CDR2 FQNEAQ (reference sequence). The CDR3 sequence is 13 residues long. The CDR3 protein is CASKIDPKETQYF. The CDR3 coding sequence is TGTGCCAGCAAGATCGACCCCAAAGAGACCCAGTACTTC.

The J gene is TRBJ1-2, the V gene TRBV29-1; no firm D call. Between the trimmed V and J ends, which lost 4 bases and 1 base, there was a span of 13 bases. The germline gives CDR1 SQVTM, CDR2 ANQGSEA. The CDR3 is 14 residues long. The CDR3 region is CSVGQTLLNYGYTF. The DNA for the CDR3 is TGCAGCGTTGGCCAGACCCTTCTTAACTATGGCTACACCTTC.

This rearrangement joins TRBV7-9 to TRBJ2-7, with D perhaps TRBD1 or TRBD2 (5 bases each). The J call could be wrong; TRBJ2-5 is a better fit for the DNA end. The CDR3 contains 17 residues. Germline V gene sequence: CDR1 SEHNR, CDR2 FQNEAQ (reference sequence). The CDR3 sequence: CASSSILVGEPQETQYF. DNA for the CDR3: TGTGCCAGCAGCTCGATACTAGTGGGGGAGCCCCAAGAGACCCAGTACTTC.

The J gene is TRBJ1-5, the V gene TRBV7-9; D might be TRBD1 (6 bases). The germline gives CDR1 SEHNR, CDR2 FQNEAQ (reference sequence). The CDR3 is made up of 14 amino acids. Deletions cut 6 bases from V and 12 bases from J, with 21 bases between. CDR3: CASSLGGPSGHQHF. The CDR3 region has the DNA TGTGCCAGCAGTTTGGGGGGGCCCTCAGGGCACCAGCATTTT.

This clonotype has just one count. This sequence joins TRBV12-3 or TRBV12-4 and TRBJ2-1; no clear D gene. Trimming removed 5 bases at V and 15 bases at J, with 20 bases between. This CDR3 has 13 residues. Written as DNA, the CDR3 is TGTGCCAGCAGTCCGGGCCTCGGCAAACTCCCGTTCTTC. Translation: CASSPGLGKLPFF.

Comments on this clonotype: One junction end disagrees with the germline gene, perhaps due to a read error. The genes are TRBV6-2 or TRBV6-3 and TRBJ2-6, with 7 positions matching TRBD1. The CDR3 has 18 residues. Per the germline V gene, CDR1 is MNHEY and CDR2 is SVGEGT. The CDR3 DNA follows: TGTGCCAGCAATCCGCATTTGACAGGGACCGCTGGGGCCAACGTCCCGACTTTC. Its protein product is CASNPHLTGTAGANVPTF.

The rearrangement joins TRBV13 to TRBJ2-5; 9 bases fit TRBD2. The DNA end favors TRBJ2-1, so the J call may be wrong. The CDR3 is 16 residues long. Germline loops: CDR1 PRHDT, CDR2 FYEKMQ (reference sequence). This CDR3 reads CASSLVISGSQETQFF. For the CDR3, the DNA is TGTGCCAGCAGCTTAGTGATTAGCGGGAGCCAAGAGACCCAGTTCTTC.

The chain couples TRBV15 to TRBJ1-2; D not certain. Germline V gene sequence: CDR1 LNHNV, CDR2 YYDKDF (reference sequence). CDR3 length: 16 amino acids. Deletions cut 0 bases from V and 6 bases from J, with 17 bases between. The CDR3 coding sequence is TGTGCCACCAGCAGAGATGTGGGCAGGACTGGGGATGGCTACACCTTC. As protein: CATSRDVGRTGDGYTF. The full variable domain, its missing parts supplied by reference TRBV15 and TRBJ1-2, is DAMVIQNPRYQVTQFGKPVTLSCSQTLNHNVMYWYQQKSSQAPKLLFHYYDKDFNNEADTPDNFQSRRPNTSFCFLDIRSPGLGDTAMYLCATSRDVGRTGDGYTFGSGTRLTVV.

The chain couples TRBV20-1 to TRBJ1-3; D not certain. The CDR3 has 12 residues. The V and J ends lost 0 bases and 2 bases respectively, with 2 bases between them. The germline gives CDR1 DFQATT, CDR2 SNEGSKA (reference sequence). CDR3 in DNA: TGCAGTGCTAGAGAAGCTGGAAACACCATATATTTT. It codes for CSAREAGNTIYF.

There are a few counts of this clonotype. The V and J genes are TRBV4-3 and TRBJ1-2; D uncertain. This CDR3 region has 15 residues. Between the trimmed V and J ends, which lost 4 bases and 0 bases, there was a span of 12 bases. Germline assignment: CDR1 LGHNA and CDR2 YSLEER. Here the CDR3 reads CASSLSTVANYGYTF. The CDR3 DNA sequence: TGCGCCAGCAGCCTTTCCACGGTCGCTAACTATGGCTACACCTTC.

This chain links TRBV29-1 with TRBJ2-6; D is perhaps TRBD1 (5 bases). V lost 6 bases to trimming and J lost 0 bases, with 12 bases between them. CDR1 is SQVTM and CDR2 is ANQGSEA in the germline V gene. The CDR3 covers 15 residues. The CDR3 region is CSVVQDNSGANVLTF. The CDR3 DNA reads TGCAGCGTGGTCCAGGACAACTCTGGGGCCAACGTCCTGACTTTC.

The chain is built from TRBV5-1 and TRBJ2-1; no firm D call. V lost 5 bases and J lost 9, with 9 bases in between. Germline V gene sequence: CDR1 SGHRS, CDR2 YFSETQ. This CDR3 contains 11 residues. The DNA for the CDR3 is TGCGCCAGCAGGTTCGATGGTGAGCAGTTCTTC. This codes for CASRFDGEQFF. Combining the CDR3 with reference TRBV5-1 and TRBJ2-1 gives the whole variable domain KAGVTQTPRYLIKTRGQQVTLSCSPISGHRSVSWYQQTPGQGLQFLFEYFSETQRNKGNFPGRFSGRQFSNSRSEMNVSTLELGDSALYLCASRFDGEQFFGPGTRLTVL.

The chain recombines TRBV20-1 with TRBJ2-3, with D hard to call. Trimming took 8 bases from V and 2 from J, leaving 11 bases between them. This CDR3 comprises 12 residues. Germline V lookup: CDR1 DFQATT, CDR2 SNEGSKA (reference sequence). CDR3 region: CSTPHVTDTQYF. CDR3 DNA sequence: TGCAGTACCCCCCACGTCACAGATACGCAGTATTTT.

The V call is TRBV27, the J call TRBJ2-4; 9 bases match TRBD2. The J call could be wrong; TRBJ2-7 is a better fit for the DNA end. This CDR3 is built from 12 residues. CDR1 is MNHEY and CDR2 is SMNVEV in the germline V gene (reference sequence). The CDR3 is CATRLADHEQYF. The CDR3 region has the DNA TGTGCCACCAGACTAGCGGACCACGAGCAGTACTTC.

The chain joins TRBV27 to TRBJ2-1; no firm D call. The better agreement between TRBJ2-7 and the DNA end casts doubt on the J call. Germline CDR1 and CDR2: MNHEY and SMNVEV (reference sequence). CDR3 length: 15 amino acids. This CDR3 is CASSLGQLTYNEQYF. CDR3 DNA: TGTGCCAGCAGTTTAGGTCAGCTGACCTACAATGAGCAGTACTTC.